This T cell receptor beta chain appears in the sequencing data of a study of CD8+CD57+ T cells in acquired aplastic anemia. This clonotype was seen ten or more times. There are 16 residues in the CDR3. Trimming shortened V by 0 bases and J by 4 bases, and 16 bases separated the two germline ends. Germline V gene lookup returns CDR1 MNHEY and CDR2 SVGAGI. Genomic DNA provided the template from which TCR beta VDJ and CDR3 profiles were obtained. TCRdb reanalysed the reads using MiXCR and keeps one entry per CDR3 protein. The sample records about 150,000 distinct CDR3 sequences, about 50% being singletons. Patients included in sequencing had previously demonstrated CD8+CD57+ cell expansion by flow cytometry.

Sequencing was carried out using sorted CD4+, CD8+, or CD8+CD57+ T cells (not recorded which) from PBMCs. V and J are TRBV6-5 and TRBJ2-7; D possibly uses TRBD1 or TRBD2 (5 bases each). The sequence was collected from a human donor with aplastic anemia. Written as DNA, the CDR3 is TGTGCCAGCAGTTACTCGTGGGGGACCTACATATACGAGCAGTACTTC. It translates to CASSYSWGTYIYEQYF.